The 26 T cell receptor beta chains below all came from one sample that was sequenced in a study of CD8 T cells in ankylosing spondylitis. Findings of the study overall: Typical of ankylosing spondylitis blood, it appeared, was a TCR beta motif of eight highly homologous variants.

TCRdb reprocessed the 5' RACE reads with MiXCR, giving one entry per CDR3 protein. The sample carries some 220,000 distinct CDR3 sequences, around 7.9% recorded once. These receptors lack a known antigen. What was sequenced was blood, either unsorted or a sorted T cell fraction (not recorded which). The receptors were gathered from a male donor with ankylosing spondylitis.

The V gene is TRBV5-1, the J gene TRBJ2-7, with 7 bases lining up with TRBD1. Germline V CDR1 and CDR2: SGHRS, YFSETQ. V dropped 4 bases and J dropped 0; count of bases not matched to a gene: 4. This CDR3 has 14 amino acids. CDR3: CASSAGTASYEQYF. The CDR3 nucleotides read TGCGCCAGCAGCGCCGGGACAGCCTCCTACGAGCAGTACTTC.

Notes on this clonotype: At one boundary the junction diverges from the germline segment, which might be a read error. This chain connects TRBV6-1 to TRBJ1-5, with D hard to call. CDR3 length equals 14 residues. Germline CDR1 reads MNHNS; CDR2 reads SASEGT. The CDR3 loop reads CASRPKGGIQPQHF. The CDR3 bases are TGTGCCAGCAGGCCCAAGGGAGGGATTCAGCCCCAACATTTT.

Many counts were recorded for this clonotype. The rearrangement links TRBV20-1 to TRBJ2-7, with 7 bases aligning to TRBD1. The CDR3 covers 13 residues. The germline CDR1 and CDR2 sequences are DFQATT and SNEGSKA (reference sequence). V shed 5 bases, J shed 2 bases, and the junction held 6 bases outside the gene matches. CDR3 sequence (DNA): TGCAGTGCTTCGGACAGGTCAGCCTACGAGCAGTACTTC. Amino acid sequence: CSASDRSAYEQYF.

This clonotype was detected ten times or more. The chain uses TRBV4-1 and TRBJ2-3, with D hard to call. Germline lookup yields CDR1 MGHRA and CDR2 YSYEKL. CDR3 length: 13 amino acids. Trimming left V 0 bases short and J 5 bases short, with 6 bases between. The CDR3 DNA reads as TGCGCCAGCAGCCAAGATGCTGAAGATACGCAGTATTTT. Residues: CASSQDAEDTQYF.

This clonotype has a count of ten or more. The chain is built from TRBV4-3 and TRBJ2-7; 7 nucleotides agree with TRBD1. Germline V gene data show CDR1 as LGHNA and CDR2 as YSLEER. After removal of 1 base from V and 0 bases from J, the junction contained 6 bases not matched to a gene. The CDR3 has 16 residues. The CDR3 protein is CASSQGIGGLSYEQYF. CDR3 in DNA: TGCGCCAGCAGCCAAGGGATAGGGGGCCTCTCCTACGAGCAGTACTTC.

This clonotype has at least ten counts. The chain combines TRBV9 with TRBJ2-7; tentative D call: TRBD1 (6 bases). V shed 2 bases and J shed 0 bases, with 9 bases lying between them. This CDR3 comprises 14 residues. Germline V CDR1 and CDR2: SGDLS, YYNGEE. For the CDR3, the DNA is TGTGCCAGCAGCGTTACAGGGAACTCCTACGAGCAGTACTTC. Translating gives CASSVTGNSYEQYF.

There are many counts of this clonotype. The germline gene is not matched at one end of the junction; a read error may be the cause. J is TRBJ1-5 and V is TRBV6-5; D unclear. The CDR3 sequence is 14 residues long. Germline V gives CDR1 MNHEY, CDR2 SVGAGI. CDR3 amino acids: CASSSDGYNHPQHF. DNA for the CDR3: TGTGCCAGCAGTTCGGACGGATACAATCACCCCCAGCATTTT.

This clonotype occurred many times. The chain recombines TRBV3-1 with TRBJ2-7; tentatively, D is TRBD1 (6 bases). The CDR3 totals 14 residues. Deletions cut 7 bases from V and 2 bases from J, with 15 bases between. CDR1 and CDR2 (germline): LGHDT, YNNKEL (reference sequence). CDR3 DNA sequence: TGTGCCAGCACCGCCAGGGGAAATACCTACGAGCAGTACTTC. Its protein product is CASTARGNTYEQYF.

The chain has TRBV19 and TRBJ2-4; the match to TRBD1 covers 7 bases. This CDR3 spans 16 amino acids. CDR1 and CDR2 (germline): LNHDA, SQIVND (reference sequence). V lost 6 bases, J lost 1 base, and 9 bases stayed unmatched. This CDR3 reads CASSVDRESAKNIQYF. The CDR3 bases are TGTGCCAGTAGCGTAGACAGGGAGTCGGCCAAAAACATTCAGTACTTC.

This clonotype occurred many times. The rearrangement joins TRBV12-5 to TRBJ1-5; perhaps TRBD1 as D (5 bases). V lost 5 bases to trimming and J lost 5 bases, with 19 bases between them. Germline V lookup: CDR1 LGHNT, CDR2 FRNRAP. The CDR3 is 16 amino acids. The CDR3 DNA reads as TGTGCTAGTGGTCCGGGGGAGGGAAGGTCGGATCAGCCCCAGCATTTT. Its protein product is CASGPGEGRSDQPQHF.

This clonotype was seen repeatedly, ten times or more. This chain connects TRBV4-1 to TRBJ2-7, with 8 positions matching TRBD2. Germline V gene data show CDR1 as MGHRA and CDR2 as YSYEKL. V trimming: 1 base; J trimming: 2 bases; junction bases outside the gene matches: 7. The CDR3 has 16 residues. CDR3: CASSQGLTSETYEQYF. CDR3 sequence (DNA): TGCGCCAGCAGCCAAGGATTGACTAGCGAGACCTACGAGCAGTACTTC.

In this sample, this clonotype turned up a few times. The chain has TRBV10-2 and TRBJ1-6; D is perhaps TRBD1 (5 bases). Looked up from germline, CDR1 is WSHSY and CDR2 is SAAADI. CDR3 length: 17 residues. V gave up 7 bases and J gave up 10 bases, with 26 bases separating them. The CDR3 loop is CASKGGLGTPENSPLHF. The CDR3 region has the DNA TGCGCCAGCAAAGGAGGACTCGGGACTCCTGAAAACTCACCCCTCCACTTT.

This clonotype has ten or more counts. Written as DNA, the CDR3 is TGCAGCGTTGAACTGGGACTCTGGGCCGAGACCCAGTACTTC. It encodes CSVELGLWAETQYF. This chain uses TRBV29-1 with TRBJ2-5; D perhaps matches TRBD2 (6 bases). Germline V gene lookup returns CDR1 SQVTM and CDR2 ANQGSEA. This CDR3 has 14 amino acids. Trimming left V 2 bases short and J 5 bases short, with 15 bases between.

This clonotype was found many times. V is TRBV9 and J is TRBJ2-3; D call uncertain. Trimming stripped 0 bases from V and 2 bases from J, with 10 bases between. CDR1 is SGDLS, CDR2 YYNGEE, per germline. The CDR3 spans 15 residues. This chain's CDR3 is CASSVEGSPTDTQYF. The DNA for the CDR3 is TGTGCCAGCAGCGTAGAGGGTTCCCCCACAGATACGCAGTATTTT.

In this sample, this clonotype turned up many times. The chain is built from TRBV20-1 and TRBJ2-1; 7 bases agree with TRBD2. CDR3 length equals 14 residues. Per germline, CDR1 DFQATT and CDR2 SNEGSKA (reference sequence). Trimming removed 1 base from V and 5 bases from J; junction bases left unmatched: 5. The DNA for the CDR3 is TGCAGTGCTAGAGCCAGGCTAGCGGACAATGAGCAGTTCTTC. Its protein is CSARARLADNEQFF.

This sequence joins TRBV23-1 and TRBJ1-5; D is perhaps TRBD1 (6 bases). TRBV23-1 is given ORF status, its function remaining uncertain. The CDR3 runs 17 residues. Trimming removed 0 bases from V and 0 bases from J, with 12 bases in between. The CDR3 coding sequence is TGCGCCAGCAGTCAATCAAGGGCAGGGGTTAGCAATCAGCCCCAGCATTTT. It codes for CASSQSRAGVSNQPQHF.

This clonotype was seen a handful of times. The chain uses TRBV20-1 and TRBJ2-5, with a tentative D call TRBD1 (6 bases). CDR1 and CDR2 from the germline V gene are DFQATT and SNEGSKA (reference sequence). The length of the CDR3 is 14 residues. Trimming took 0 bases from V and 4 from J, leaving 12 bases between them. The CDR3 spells CSARDYRAGETQYF. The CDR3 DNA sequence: TGCAGTGCTAGAGATTACAGGGCGGGAGAGACCCAGTACTTC.

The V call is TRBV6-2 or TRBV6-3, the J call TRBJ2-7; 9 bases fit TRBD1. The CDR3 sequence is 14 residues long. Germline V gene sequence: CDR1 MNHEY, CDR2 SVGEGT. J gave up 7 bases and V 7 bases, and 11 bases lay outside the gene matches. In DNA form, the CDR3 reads TGTGCCAGCATTGCAAGACAGGGGGGGATTGAGCAGTACTTC. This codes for CASIARQGGIEQYF.

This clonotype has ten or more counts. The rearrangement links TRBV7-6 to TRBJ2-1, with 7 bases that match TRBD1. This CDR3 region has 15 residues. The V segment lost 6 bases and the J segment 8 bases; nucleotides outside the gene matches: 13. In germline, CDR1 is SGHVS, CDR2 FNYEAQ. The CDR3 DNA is TGTGCCAGCAGTCATAAACAGGGGAGTCCCCATGAGCAGTTCTTC. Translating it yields CASSHKQGSPHEQFF.

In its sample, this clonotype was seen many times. The CDR3 spells CASSVALLKSSGANVLTF. The DNA of the CDR3 is TGTGCCAGCAGTGTGGCTCTTCTAAAATCCTCTGGGGCCAACGTCCTGACTTTC. J is TRBJ2-6 and V is TRBV2; D remains ambiguous. This CDR3 has 18 residues. V shed 4 bases and J shed 0 bases, with 16 bases lying between them. Germline values: CDR1 SNHLY, CDR2 FYNNEI.

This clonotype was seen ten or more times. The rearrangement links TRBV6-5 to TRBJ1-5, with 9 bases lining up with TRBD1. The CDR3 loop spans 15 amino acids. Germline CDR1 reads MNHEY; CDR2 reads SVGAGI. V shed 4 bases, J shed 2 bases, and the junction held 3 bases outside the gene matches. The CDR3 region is CASSSRTGGNQPQHF. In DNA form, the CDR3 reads TGTGCCAGCAGTTCAAGGACAGGGGGCAATCAGCCCCAGCATTTT.

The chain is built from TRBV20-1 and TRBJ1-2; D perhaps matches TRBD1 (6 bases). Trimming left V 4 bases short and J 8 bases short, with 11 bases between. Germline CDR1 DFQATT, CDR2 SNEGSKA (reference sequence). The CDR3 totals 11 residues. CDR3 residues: CSATGAGGYTF. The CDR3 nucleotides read TGCAGTGCTACGGGGGCCGGGGGCTACACCTTC.

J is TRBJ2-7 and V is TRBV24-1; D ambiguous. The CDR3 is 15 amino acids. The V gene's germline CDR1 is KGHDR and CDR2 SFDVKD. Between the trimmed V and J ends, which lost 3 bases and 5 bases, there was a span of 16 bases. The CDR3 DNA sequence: TGTGCCACCAGTGATGCGCCCTCCCCCCTCCACGAGCAGTACTTC. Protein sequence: CATSDAPSPLHEQYF.

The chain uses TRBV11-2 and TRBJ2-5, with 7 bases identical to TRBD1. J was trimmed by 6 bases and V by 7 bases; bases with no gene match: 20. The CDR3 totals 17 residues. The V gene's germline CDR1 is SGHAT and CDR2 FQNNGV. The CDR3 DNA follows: TGTGCCAGCACCTCCGACAGGGTAGTAGGAGTGTTAAAGACCCAGTACTTC. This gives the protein CASTSDRVVGVLKTQYF.

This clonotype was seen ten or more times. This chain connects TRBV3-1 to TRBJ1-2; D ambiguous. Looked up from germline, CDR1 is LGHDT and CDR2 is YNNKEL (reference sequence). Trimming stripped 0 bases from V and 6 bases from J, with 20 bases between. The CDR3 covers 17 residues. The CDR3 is CASSQDRPLRWPHGYTF. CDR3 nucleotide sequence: TGTGCCAGCAGCCAAGATCGCCCCCTCAGATGGCCCCATGGCTACACCTTC.

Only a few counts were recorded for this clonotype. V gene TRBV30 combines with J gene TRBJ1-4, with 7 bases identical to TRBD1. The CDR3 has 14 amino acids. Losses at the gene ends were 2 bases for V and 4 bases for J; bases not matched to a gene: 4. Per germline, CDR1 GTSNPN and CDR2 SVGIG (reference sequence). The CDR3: CAWSTGAINEKLFF. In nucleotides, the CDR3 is TGTGCCTGGAGTACAGGGGCAATTAATGAAAAACTGTTTTTT.